This paragraph covers one TCR beta chain sequence. The antigen is unknown. The V segment lost 5 bases and the J segment 5 bases; nucleotides outside the gene matches: 7. This CDR3 is 15 amino acids long. CDR1 is DFQATT, CDR2 SNEGSKA, per germline (reference sequence). The data were taken from a study of T-cell memory formation after mild COVID-19. Turning to the study itself: Each donor largely had its own TCR clusters.

TCRdb re-called the 5' RACE reads with MiXCR, one entry per CDR3 protein. The sample contains about 7,100 distinct CDR3 sequences, about 61% of which appear only once. General study points: Balance between CD4 and CD8 was seen in clones contracting day 15 to 85, and a CD4+ lean was seen in later expanders. Chiefly within CM and EM were the contracting CD4+ clones; CD8+ ones were within EMRA.

This TCR came from an adult who had mild COVID-19 (a few samples of this study predate the infection). Cell type and time point are not known. V is TRBV20-1 and J is TRBJ2-1, with TRBD2 identical over 12 bases. Material for sequencing was PBMCs or a T cell subset sorted from them (not recorded which). CDR3 protein: CSAPLAGGPNNEQFF. In DNA form, the CDR3 reads TGCAGTGCTCCTCTAGCGGGGGGGCCCAACAATGAGCAGTTCTTC.